These T cell receptor beta chains were read from a single sample in a study of Ad26.COV2.S vaccination and SARS-CoV-2 variants. Measured with immunoSEQ multiplex PCR; TCRdb has only the in-frame clones, and not every one. This sample has 87,000 or so clones, with roughly 84% found just once. Sequencing was performed on peripheral blood, taken after recovery from COVID-19. All receptors come from a human donor who had recovered from COVID-19. The CDR3 runs from the conserved cysteine through the conserved F or W. D genes are given only for firm matches. Some rows mark clone size as missing; the rest say once, few, many or name a class of expanded clone.

D gene	J gene	V gene	clone size	CDR3 DNA	CDR3 protein
TRBD2	TRBJ2-1	TRBV11-2	-	TGTGCCAGCAGCTCCAGCGGGAGGGCCGACCAGTTCTTC	CASSSSGRADQFF
-	TRBJ2-7	TRBV2	few	TGTGCCAGCAGTGGACGGCCAGGGCAGGGGGAGCAGTACTTC	CASSGRPGQGEQYF
-	TRBJ1-5	TRBV21-1	-	TGTGCCAGCAGCAAAGAGGGGCGGGGGAATCAGCCCCAGCATTTT	CASSKEGRGNQPQHF
-	TRBJ2-7	TRBV19	-	TGTGCCAGTAGTATCGTGGCAGGCGCCTACGAGCAGTACTTC	CASSIVAGAYEQYF
-	TRBJ2-3	TRBV24-1	-	TGTGCCACCAGTGATTCTGGGGCGGGCACAGATACGCAGTATTTT	CATSDSGAGTDTQYF
-	TRBJ2-7	TRBV4-1	once	TGCGCCAGCAGCCAAGATGAAGAGGCAGGCACAGCCTACGAGCAGTACTTC	CASSQDEEAGTAYEQYF
TRBD2	TRBJ2-7	TRBV7-8	-	TGTGCCAGCAGCCCCCGGGGGGGCGAGCAGTACTTC	CASSPRGGEQYF
-	TRBJ1-1	TRBV10-3	-	TGTGCCATCAGTGCTGGCAGGGGGAACACTGAAGCTTTCTTT	CAISAGRGNTEAFF
-	TRBJ1-2	TRBV27	-	TGTGCCAGCAGTTTAGTGCCCCCACGGGCTAACTATGGCTACACCTTC	CASSLVPPRANYGYTF
TRBD2	TRBJ2-7	TRBV27	-	TGTGCCAGCCGACTAGCGGGAAAGTACGAGCAGTACTTC	CASRLAGKYEQYF
-	TRBJ2-6	TRBV15	-	TGTGCCACCAGCAGAGTCAGGGCAGCTGGGGCCAACGTCCTGACTTTC	CATSRVRAAGANVLTF
TRBD1	TRBJ1-5	TRBV6-1	few	TGTGCCAGCAGTGAAGTCTGGGGACAGGAGCCCCAGCATTTT	CASSEVWGQEPQHF
TRBD2	TRBJ2-1	TRBV18	-	TGTGCCAGCTCACCACCGTCTAGCGGGAGTCGGGATGAGCAGTTCTTC	CASSPPSSGSRDEQFF
TRBD1	TRBJ2-3	TRBV6-4	-	TGTGCCAGCAGTGCCTCCGGGACAGGTGCAACAGATACGCAGTATTTT	CASSASGTGATDTQYF
-	TRBJ2-7	TRBV19	-	TGTGCCAGTAGTATTGGCCTAGCAAGCGAGCAGTACTTC	CASSIGLASEQYF
TRBD2	TRBJ2-3	TRBV7-3	-	TGTGCCAGCAGCTTAGGACCCTCAAGCGGGAGTTTTGCAGATACGCAGTATTTT	CASSLGPSSGSFADTQYF
-	TRBJ2-7	TRBV2	-	TGTGCCAGCAGTGAAGTCGTAGGGGGCTACGAGCAGTACTTC	CASSEVVGGYEQYF
TRBD1	TRBJ2-7	TRBV9	-	TGTGCCAGCAGCGTAGATTTTGGACAGGCCTACGAGCAGTACTTC	CASSVDFGQAYEQYF
TRBD1	TRBJ1-1	TRBV7-9	-	TGTGCCAGCAGCTCTCTGGACAGGGGGAACACTGAAGCTTTCTTT	CASSSLDRGNTEAFF
TRBD2	TRBJ2-1	TRBV7-9	-	TGTGCCAGCAGCCTGGGGAGCCTGGGGGGGAATGAGCAGTTCTTC	CASSLGSLGGNEQFF
-	TRBJ2-1	TRBV20-1	-	TGCAGTGCTAGAGTCGGTGAGCAGTTCTTC	CSARVGEQFF
-	TRBJ2-3	TRBV28	-	TGTGCCAGCAGCCCCGGGTTGTTT	CASSPGLF
-	TRBJ1-1	TRBV7-3	few	TGTGCCAGCAGCTCGTACAGGGCCACTGAAGCTTTCTTT	CASSSYRATEAFF
TRBD1	TRBJ1-3	TRBV5-8	-	TGTGCCAGCAGCTCTGGACAGGGGAGAAACACCATATATTTT	CASSSGQGRNTIYF
-	TRBJ2-7	TRBV6-2/TRBV6-3	-	TGTGCCAGCAGTAGGCCCCTGAGCTCCTACGAGCAGTACTTC	CASSRPLSSYEQYF
-	TRBJ2-1	TRBV19	-	TGTGCCAGTAGGGGCCAGTACAATGAGCAGTTCTTC	CASRGQYNEQFF
-	TRBJ2-1	TRBV6-2/TRBV6-3	-	TGTGCCAGCAGTTACTATCCAGGACTCTCCTACAATGAGCAGTTCTTC	CASSYYPGLSYNEQFF
-	TRBJ1-1	TRBV27	-	TGTGCCAGCAGTTACAGTTCTTACACTGAAGCTTTCTTT	CASSYSSYTEAFF
-	TRBJ1-3	TRBV10-2	-	TGCGCCAGCAGTGAGAGCGCTGGAAACACCATATATTTT	CASSESAGNTIYF
TRBD1	TRBJ2-7	TRBV27	-	TGTGCCAGCTCTCAATTGGACAGGCAAACTTCCTACGAGCAGTACTTC	CASSQLDRQTSYEQYF
TRBD2	TRBJ2-2	TRBV5-6	-	TGTGCCAGCAGCCTTTGGCGGGAGGCGAACACCGGGGAGCTGTTTTTT	CASSLWREANTGELFF
TRBD1	TRBJ1-1	TRBV27	-	TGTGCCAGCAGTTTATTGGGACAGGGGTCAGCTTTCTTT	CASSLLGQGSAFF
-	TRBJ1-6	TRBV7-8	-	TGTGCCAGCAGCTCCGGGGGCGAGAATTCACCCCTCCACTTT	CASSSGGENSPLHF
-	TRBJ1-2	TRBV7-8	-	TGTGCCAGCAGCTTAGATCCACTTGGCATTGGCTACACCTTC	CASSLDPLGIGYTF
-	TRBJ2-6	TRBV5-1	-	TGCGCCAGCAGCTTCTGGAAGGGCCAAAACCCCTCTGGGGCCAACGTCCTGACTTTC	CASSFWKGQNPSGANVLTF
-	TRBJ2-3	TRBV10-3	-	TGTGCCATCAGTAGGGTCGACTACACAGATACGCAGTATTTT	CAISRVDYTDTQYF
-	TRBJ1-5	TRBV4-1	few	TGCGCCAGCAGCCAAGGGTCGGGAAGTCAGCCCCAGCATTTT	CASSQGSGSQPQHF
TRBD2	TRBJ2-1	TRBV5-4	-	TGTGCCAGCAGCTCCGGGACTAGCGGGAGGCCCACTTACAATGAGCAGTTCTTC	CASSSGTSGRPTYNEQFF
TRBD1	TRBJ2-2	TRBV4-1	-	TGCGCCAGCAGCCCAAGGGGGCAGGGAAAAACCGGGGAGCTGTTTTTT	CASSPRGQGKTGELFF
-	TRBJ1-1	TRBV19	-	TGTGCCAGTAGTATTTCAGGGAGCGACACTGAAGCTTTCTTT	CASSISGSDTEAFF
-	TRBJ1-1	TRBV19	-	TGTGCCAGTAGTATTGGAGGGTCAGGGAGAGGCACTGAAGCTTTCTTT	CASSIGGSGRGTEAFF
-	TRBJ1-1	TRBV7-2	-	TGTGCCAGCAGCTTAAGACGAGGTACTGAAGCTTTCTTT	CASSLRRGTEAFF
-	TRBJ2-3	TRBV5-8	-	TGTGCCAGCAGCTTCCCTGGTATCACAGATACGCAGTATTTT	CASSFPGITDTQYF
-	TRBJ2-5	TRBV19	-	TGTGCCAGTAGTATAGCAGGGGTAGAGACCCAGTACTTC	CASSIAGVETQYF
-	TRBJ2-3	TRBV7-2	few	TGTGCCAGCAGCCAGGACCGGGGAGCAGATACGCAGTATTTT	CASSQDRGADTQYF
TRBD2	TRBJ2-5	TRBV3-1/TRBV3-2	-	TGTGCCAGCAGCCAGGCCGGACTAGGCGGGACCCAGTACTTC	CASSQAGLGGTQYF
TRBD2	TRBJ2-1	TRBV5-6	-	TGTGCCAGCAGCTCGGGACTAGCGCCCTACAATGAGCAGTTCTTC	CASSSGLAPYNEQFF